The next 9 T cell receptor beta chains were all read from a single sample in a study of blood T cell repertoires in COVID-19. Clones were sequenced by immunoSEQ multiplex PCR, and TCRdb holds only the in-frame ones, with some missing. The sample records approximately 180,000 clones, 80% to 90% being singletons. Sequenced sample: PBMCs or T cells enriched from blood (not recorded which). These receptor sequences come from a woman in her forties with acute COVID-19.

This clone has just a few counts. The chain combines TRBV11-2 with TRBJ1-6; possible D gene TRBD1, 6 bases. V lost 1 base, J lost 9 bases, and 19 bases lay in between. The germline CDR1 and CDR2 sequences are SGHAT and FQNNGV. The length of the CDR3 is 17 residues. The CDR3 sequence: CASSLGGKTGRCSPLHF. DNA of the CDR3: TGTGCCAGCAGCTTAGGAGGAAAGACAGGTAGGTGTTCACCCCTCCACTTT.

The chain is built from TRBV6-5 and TRBJ2-1, with a possible D match to TRBD2 (5 bases). The CDR3 has 14 residues. V was shortened by 5 bases and J by 5 bases, with 13 bases between the two germline ends. The germline V gene encodes CDR1 MNHEY and CDR2 SVGAGI. This CDR3 is CASSRRTLDNEQFF. CDR3 nucleotide sequence: TGTGCCAGCAGTCGGCGTACACTAGACAATGAGCAGTTCTTC.

V gene TRBV5-1 combines with J gene TRBJ2-5; D possibly corresponds to TRBD1 (6 bases). The V end lost 0 bases, the J end lost 5 bases, and 11 bases lay between the germline ends. Germline-derived CDR1 and CDR2 are SGHRS and YFSETQ. The CDR3 extends over 14 amino acids. The CDR3 DNA follows: TGCGCCAGCAGCTTGGACAGGGTGCGGGAGACCCAGTACTTC. This encodes CASSLDRVRETQYF.

This chain joins TRBV3-1 (or the pseudogene TRBV3-2) and TRBJ1-2; unclear D gene. V dropped 1 base and J dropped 4 bases, with 19 bases sitting between them. CDR1 LGHDT and CDR2 YNNKEL come from the germline V gene (reference sequence). The length of the CDR3 is 17 residues. The CDR3 sequence: CASSQAYPGGAGYGYTF. As DNA, the CDR3 is TGTGCCAGCAGCCAAGCCTACCCAGGTGGCGCCGGCTATGGCTACACCTTC.

The V call is TRBV7-9, the J call TRBJ2-1, with TRBD1 matching over 10 bases. Losses at the gene ends were 0 bases for V and 6 bases for J; bases not matched to a gene: 2. CDR1 is SEHNR, CDR2 FQNEAQ, per germline (reference sequence). The CDR3 covers 15 residues. This CDR3 reads CASSLAGQGVNEQFF. The DNA for the CDR3 is TGTGCCAGCAGCTTAGCCGGACAGGGGGTCAATGAGCAGTTCTTC. The variable domain in full, completed from reference TRBV7-9 and TRBJ2-1, reads DTGVSQNPRHKITKRGQNVTFRCDPISEHNRLYWYRQTLGQGPEFLTYFQNEAQLEKSRLLSDRFSAERPKGSFSTLEIQRTEQGDSAMYLCASSLAGQGVNEQFFGPGTRLTVL.

The CDR3 DNA reads TGCGCCAGCAGTGCCAACAGGGGATCGAACACTGAAGCTTTCTTT. Translated: CASSANRGSNTEAFF. The V and J genes are TRBV10-1 and TRBJ1-1; 7 nucleotides match TRBD1. CDR1 and CDR2 (germline): WNHNN, SYGVQD (reference sequence). Trimming cost V 4 bases and J 1 base; bases outside gene matches: 6. This CDR3 region has 15 residues.

V usage is TRBV19 and J usage is TRBJ2-6; 9 nucleotides agree with TRBD1. CDR1 LNHDA and CDR2 SQIVND come from the germline V gene (reference sequence). The CDR3 length is 16 residues. The trim removed 5 bases at V and 4 bases at J, leaving 6 bases unmatched. The CDR3 is CASSPTGGAGANVLTF. The CDR3 DNA reads as TGTGCCAGTAGTCCAACAGGGGGCGCAGGGGCCAACGTCCTGACTTTC.

The rearrangement uses TRBV7-6 and TRBJ2-6, with TRBD1 matching 9 bases. Germline CDR1 reads SGHVS; CDR2 reads FNYEAQ. Trimming removed 5 bases from V and 2 bases from J; junction bases left unmatched: 10. The CDR3 consists of 18 residues. The CDR3 DNA reads as TGTGCCAGCAGCCCCCTTCCCGGGACAGGGACTGGGGCCAACGTCCTGACTTTC. This sequence encodes CASSPLPGTGTGANVLTF.

The chain has TRBV10-2 and TRBJ1-5; D unresolved. V lost 3 bases to trimming and J lost 0 bases, with 9 bases between them. The CDR3 is 15 amino acids. Looked up from germline, CDR1 is WSHSY and CDR2 is SAAADI. CDR3 sequence: CASSDSGNSNQPQHF. CDR3 DNA sequence: TGCGCCAGCAGTGACTCCGGGAATAGCAATCAGCCCCAGCATTTT.